The text below deals with one T cell receptor beta chain. Its cognate antigen has yet to be identified. The sample holds no much larger clone one base away, and base qualities are not on file. The library relied on PCR. TCRdb lists the instrument as Illumina HiSeq 2500. To normalize quantification of the TCRbeta repertoire, the TCR libraries were built with molecular barcoding that relied on unique molecular identifiers. In-frame beta chains were kept once TCRdb had trimmed the public reads at Q25 with fastp and called clones with MiXCR. Every entry covers one CDR3 protein and lists the most common genes and DNA from its rows. The table for this sample lists 750,000 to 950,000 distinct CDR3 sequences; approximately 15% of them were counted only once. About 4.6% of the sample lies in the top ten. The data were obtained in a study of T-cell reconstitution after alpha-beta-depleted transplantation in children (dated by TCRdb to the mid-2010s). For the study in its entirety: The study quantitatively tracked T-cell immune reconstitution after TCRalphabeta/CD19-depleted allogeneic hematopoietic cell transplantation in children using TCR repertoire profiling. On the study overall, not on this receptor specifically: About two months after transplant, the apparently early recovery of alphabetaT-cell counts reportedly depended on just several hundred clones that had expanded rapidly and came from non-depleted graft cells. The high TCRbeta diversity at day 60 in some patients was ascribed to recipient T cells and intrathymic progenitors that had survived conditioning. Over the following months the frequencies of hyperexpanded clones went down, and after one year T-cell counts and TCRbeta diversity were mostly credited to newly produced T cells.

The CDR3 spans 18 residues, from the cysteine through the phenylalanine. Solely the CDR3 DNA is kept, with 54 bases framed from the first base. Per the germline V gene (reference sequence), SGHKS is the CDR1 and YYEKEE is the CDR2. The V and J ends are trimmed by 5 bases and 5 bases, leaving 25 bases between them. The treatment or condition label, as the study defines it: allogeneic hematopoietic cell transplantation with graft depleted of TCRalphabeta T cells and CD19 B cells. The transplant recipients were children given TCRalphabeta/CD19-depleted allogeneic hematopoietic cell grafts. The origin of this receptor is a male patient younger than 18 who had a stem cell transplant for acute lymphoblastic leukemia, so the T cells may come from the graft donor. Sequenced here: PBMCs, mostly from graft donor cells, sampled 360 days after TCRalphabeta/CD19-depleted stem cell transplant. Recombination linked TRBV5-5 to TRBJ2-2; perhaps TRBD2 is the D gene, with 6 bases matching. The DNA is as follows: TGTGCCAGCAGATACCGACTAGTTCTCGATATCCGAACCGGGGAGCTGTTTTTT. It is translated as CASRYRLVLDIRTGELFF.